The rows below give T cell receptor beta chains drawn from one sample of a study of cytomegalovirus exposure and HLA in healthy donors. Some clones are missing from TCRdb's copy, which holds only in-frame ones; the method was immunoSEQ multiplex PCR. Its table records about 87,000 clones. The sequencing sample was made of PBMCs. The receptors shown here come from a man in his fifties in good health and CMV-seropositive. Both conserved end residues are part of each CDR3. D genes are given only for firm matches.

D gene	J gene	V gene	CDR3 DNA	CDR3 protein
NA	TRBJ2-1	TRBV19	TGTGCCAGTAGTATTTTCGACAGATATGAGCAGTTCTTC	CASSIFDRYEQFF
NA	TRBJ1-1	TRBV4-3	TGCGCCAGCAGCCAAGAAGCAGATGAGGACACTGAAGCTTTCTTT	CASSQEADEDTEAFF
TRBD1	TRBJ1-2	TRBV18	TGTGCCAGCTCACCGGGACAGCCACAGGACTATGGCTACACCTTC	CASSPGQPQDYGYTF
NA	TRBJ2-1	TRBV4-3	TGCGCCAGCAGCCAAGATTCCGGCCAGCGGCGGAACAATGAGCAGTTCTTC	CASSQDSGQRRNNEQFF
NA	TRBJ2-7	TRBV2	TGTGCCAGCTCGTTCGGGGGTCTCTCCTACGAGCAGTACTTC	CASSFGGLSYEQYF
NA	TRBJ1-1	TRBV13	TGTGCCAGCAGCCCCCCGACAGGCTTTGGGGCTTTCTTT	CASSPPTGFGAFF
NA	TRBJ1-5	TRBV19	TGTGCCAGTAGTATAGATTCGGGGGATTGGCAGCCCCAGCATTTT	CASSIDSGDWQPQHF
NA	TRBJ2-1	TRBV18	TGTGCCAGCTCACCGACTAGTTCGGGTCATGAGCAGTTCTTC	CASSPTSSGHEQFF
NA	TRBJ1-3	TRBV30	TGTGCCTGGAGGTTGTCCGGGACAACTGGAAACACCATATATTTT	CAWRLSGTTGNTIYF
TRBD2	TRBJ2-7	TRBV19	TGTGCCAGTAGTTTGTCCGGGACTAGCGGGAGGCCCTCCTACGAGCAGTACTTC	CASSLSGTSGRPSYEQYF
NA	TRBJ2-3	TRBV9	TGTGCCAGCAGCGTAGAAGGCGGAGAAGGGAGAGATACGCAGTATTTT	CASSVEGGEGRDTQYF
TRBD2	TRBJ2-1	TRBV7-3	TGTGCCAGCAGCTTGGGGACTAGCGGGACCGAGCAGTTCTTC	CASSLGTSGTEQFF
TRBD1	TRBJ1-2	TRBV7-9	TGTGCCAGCAGCCCGGGACAGGGACTTGGCTACACCTTC	CASSPGQGLGYTF
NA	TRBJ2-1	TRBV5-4	TGTGCCAGCAGCCCGGCAGGGGACCGAGCCTACAATGAGCAGTTCTTC	CASSPAGDRAYNEQFF
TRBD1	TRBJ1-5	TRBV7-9	TGTGCCAGCAGCCCTATGGGGACAGGGGGCGCGGTGCAGCCCCAGCATTTT	CASSPMGTGGAVQPQHF
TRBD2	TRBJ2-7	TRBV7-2	TGTGCCAGCAGCCCGGGGGGATACGAGCAGTACTTC	CASSPGGYEQYF
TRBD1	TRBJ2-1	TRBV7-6	TGTGCCAGCAGCCCGGGGACAGGGAACAATGAGCAGTTCTTC	CASSPGTGNNEQFF
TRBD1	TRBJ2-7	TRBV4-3	TGCGCCAGCAGCCAAGGACAGGGGAGCTCCTACGAGCAGTACTTC	CASSQGQGSSYEQYF
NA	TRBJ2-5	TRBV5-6	TGTGCCAGCAGCTTCAGGGAGACCCAGTACTTC	CASSFRETQYF
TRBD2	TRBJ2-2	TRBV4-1	TGCGCCAGCAGCCAAGTTCTCCGGACTAGTCACACCGGGGAGCTGTTTTTT	CASSQVLRTSHTGELFF
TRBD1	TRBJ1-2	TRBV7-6	TGTGCCAGCAGCTTAGAGGGGACAGGAGCTAATGGCTACACCTTC	CASSLEGTGANGYTF
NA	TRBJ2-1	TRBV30	TGTGCCTGGGACAGAGGCGACAATGAGCAGTTCTTC	CAWDRGDNEQFF
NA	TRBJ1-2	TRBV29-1	TGCAGCGTAGACTCGCCCTTTGGGTTCTCGGGCTATGGCTACACCTTC	CSVDSPFGFSGYGYTF
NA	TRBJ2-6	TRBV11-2	TGTGCCAGCAGCTTACCAGGGGCCAACGTCCTGACTTTC	CASSLPGANVLTF
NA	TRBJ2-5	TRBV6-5	TGTGCCAGCAACCCCCTGGGGGGGACCCAGTACTTC	CASNPLGGTQYF
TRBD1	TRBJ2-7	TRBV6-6	TGTGCCAGCAGGTCGCCGGGACAGACCTACGAGCAGTACTTC	CASRSPGQTYEQYF
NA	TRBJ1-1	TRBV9	TGTGCCAGCAGCCTTACCGGGGAGAACACTGAAGCTTTCTTT	CASSLTGENTEAFF
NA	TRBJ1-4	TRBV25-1	TGTGCCAGCGGACAGACAGGACCTAATGAAAAACTGTTTTTT	CASGQTGPNEKLFF
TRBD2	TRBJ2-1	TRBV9	TGTGCCAGCAGCGTAGGTAGCGGGAGAGGCAATGAGCAGTTCTTC	CASSVGSGRGNEQFF
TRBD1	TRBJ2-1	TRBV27	TGTGCCAGCTCCAATCAAGGACAGGGGGCGCATGAGCAGTTCTTC	CASSNQGQGAHEQFF
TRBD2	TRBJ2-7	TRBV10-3	TGTGCCATCAGCCCCGGGACTAGCGGACACGAGCAGTACTTC	CAISPGTSGHEQYF
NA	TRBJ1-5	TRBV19	TGTGCCAGTGGAGGACTCAATCAGCCCCAGCATTTT	CASGGLNQPQHF
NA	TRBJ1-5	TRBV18	TGTGCCAGCTCATCAAACCAGGGCAATCAGCCCCAGCATTTT	CASSSNQGNQPQHF
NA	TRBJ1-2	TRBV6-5	TGTGCCAGCAGTTATACCAGGGAGGGGTATGGCTACACCTTC	CASSYTREGYGYTF
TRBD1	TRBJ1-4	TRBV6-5	TGTGCCAGCAGCTACACGCTGGGACAGGGGAGTGAAAAACTGTTTTTT	CASSYTLGQGSEKLFF
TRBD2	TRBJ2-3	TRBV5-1	TGCGCCAGCAGCGTGGGACTAGCGGGAGGCTTGGCAGATACGCAGTATTTT	CASSVGLAGGLADTQYF
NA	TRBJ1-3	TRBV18	TGTGCCAGCTCACCCTACAGCAGTCCTATAACTGGAAACACCATATATTTT	CASSPYSSPITGNTIYF
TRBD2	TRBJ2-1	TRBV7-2	TGTGCCAGCAGGACGGCGGGAGGGGGCAATGAGCAGTTCTTC	CASRTAGGGNEQFF
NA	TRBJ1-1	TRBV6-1	TGTGCCAGCAGCCGGGGGAGCGACGGGGACACTGAAGCTTTCTTT	CASSRGSDGDTEAFF